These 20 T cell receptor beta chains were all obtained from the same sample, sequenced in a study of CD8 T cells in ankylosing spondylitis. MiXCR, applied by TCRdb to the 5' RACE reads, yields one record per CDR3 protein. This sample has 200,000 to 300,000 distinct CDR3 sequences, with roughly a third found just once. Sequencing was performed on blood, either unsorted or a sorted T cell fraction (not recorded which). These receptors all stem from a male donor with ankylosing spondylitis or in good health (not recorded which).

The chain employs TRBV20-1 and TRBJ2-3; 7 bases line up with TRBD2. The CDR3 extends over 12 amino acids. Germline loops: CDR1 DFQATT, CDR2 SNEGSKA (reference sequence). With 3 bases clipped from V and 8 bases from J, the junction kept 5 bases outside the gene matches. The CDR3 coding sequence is TGCAGTGCTAGGGTGACTAGCAGTACGCAGTATTTT. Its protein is CSARVTSSTQYF.

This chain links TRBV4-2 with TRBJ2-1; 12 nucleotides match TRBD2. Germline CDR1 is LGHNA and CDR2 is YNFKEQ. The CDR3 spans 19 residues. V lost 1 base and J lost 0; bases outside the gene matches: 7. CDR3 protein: CASSQGTLAGGSSYNEQFF. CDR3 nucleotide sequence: TGTGCCAGCAGCCAAGGTACACTAGCGGGGGGAAGCTCCTACAATGAGCAGTTCTTC.

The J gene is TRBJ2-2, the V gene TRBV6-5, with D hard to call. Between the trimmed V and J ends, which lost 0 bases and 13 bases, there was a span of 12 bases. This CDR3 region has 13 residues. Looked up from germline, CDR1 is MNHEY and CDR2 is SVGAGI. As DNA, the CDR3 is TGTGCCAGCAGTTACTCCCCATCCAGAGGGCTGTTTTTT. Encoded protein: CASSYSPSRGLFF.

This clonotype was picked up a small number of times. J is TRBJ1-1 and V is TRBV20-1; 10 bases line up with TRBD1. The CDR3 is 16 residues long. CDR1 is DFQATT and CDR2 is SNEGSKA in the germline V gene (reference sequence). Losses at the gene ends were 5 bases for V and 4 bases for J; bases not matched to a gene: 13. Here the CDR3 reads CSALPQPGTGVTEAFF. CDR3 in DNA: TGCAGTGCTCTTCCCCAACCCGGGACAGGGGTCACTGAAGCTTTCTTT.

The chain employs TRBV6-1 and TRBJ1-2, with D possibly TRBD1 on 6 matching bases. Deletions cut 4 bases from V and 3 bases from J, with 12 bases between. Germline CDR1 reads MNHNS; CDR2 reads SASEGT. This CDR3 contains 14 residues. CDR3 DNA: TGTGCCAGCAGTGGGGGGCAGGCCTACTATGGCTACACCTTC. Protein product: CASSGGQAYYGYTF.

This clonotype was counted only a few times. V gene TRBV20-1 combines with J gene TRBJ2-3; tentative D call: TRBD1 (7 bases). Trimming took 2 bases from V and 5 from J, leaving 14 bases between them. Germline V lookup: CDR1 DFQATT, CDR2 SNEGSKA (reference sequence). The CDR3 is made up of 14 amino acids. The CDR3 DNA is TGCAGTGCTAGACAGGGGGGCCCCTTAGATACGCAGTATTTT. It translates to CSARQGGPLDTQYF.

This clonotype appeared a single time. CDR3 DNA: TGCGCCAGCAGCTTGTGGCCAGCTTCCTACGAGCAGTACTTC. It yields the protein CASSLWPASYEQYF. J is TRBJ2-7 and V is TRBV5-1; D gene ambiguous. Trimming left V 1 base short and J 1 base short, with 9 bases between. The germline gives CDR1 SGHRS, CDR2 YFSETQ. The CDR3 runs to 14 residues.

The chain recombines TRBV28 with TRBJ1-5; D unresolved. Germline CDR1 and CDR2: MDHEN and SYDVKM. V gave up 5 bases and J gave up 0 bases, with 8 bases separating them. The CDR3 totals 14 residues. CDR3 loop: CASSGEVSNQPQHF. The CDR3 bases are TGTGCCAGCAGTGGGGAAGTTAGCAATCAGCCCCAGCATTTT.

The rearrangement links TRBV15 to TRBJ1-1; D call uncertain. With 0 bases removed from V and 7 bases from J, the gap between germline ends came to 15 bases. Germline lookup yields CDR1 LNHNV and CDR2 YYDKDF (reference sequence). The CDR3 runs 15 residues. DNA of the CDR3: TGTGCCACCAGCAGAGATCATAGTAGCGGTAGTGAAGCTTTCTTT. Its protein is CATSRDHSSGSEAFF.

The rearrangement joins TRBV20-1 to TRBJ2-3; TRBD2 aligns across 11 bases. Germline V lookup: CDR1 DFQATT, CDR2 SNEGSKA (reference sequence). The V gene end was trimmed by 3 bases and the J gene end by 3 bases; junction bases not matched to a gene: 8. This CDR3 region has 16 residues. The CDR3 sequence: CSASKASGGITDTQYF. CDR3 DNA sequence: TGCAGTGCTAGTAAGGCTAGCGGGGGGATAACAGATACGCAGTATTTT.

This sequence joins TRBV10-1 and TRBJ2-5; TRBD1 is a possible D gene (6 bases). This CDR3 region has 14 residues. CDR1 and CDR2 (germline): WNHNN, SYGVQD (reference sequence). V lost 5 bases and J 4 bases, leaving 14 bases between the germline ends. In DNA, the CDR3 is TGCGCCAGCAGTCGTGACAGGCGTGGAGAGACCCAGTACTTC. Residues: CASSRDRRGETQYF.

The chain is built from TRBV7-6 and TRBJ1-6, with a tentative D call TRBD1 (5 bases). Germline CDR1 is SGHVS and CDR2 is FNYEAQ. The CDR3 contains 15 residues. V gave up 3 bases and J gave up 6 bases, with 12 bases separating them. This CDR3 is CASSLTVGANSPLHF. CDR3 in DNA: TGTGCCAGCAGCTTGACAGTTGGGGCTAATTCACCCCTCCACTTT.

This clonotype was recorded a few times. The CDR3 DNA reads TGTGCCAGCAGCGTTACAGGGAATCACAATCAGCCCCAGCATTTT. Residues: CASSVTGNHNQPQHF. J is TRBJ1-5 and V is TRBV2; a possible D gene is TRBD1 (6 bases). Looked up from germline, CDR1 is SNHLY and CDR2 is FYNNEI. The V end was cut by 6 bases, the J end by 3 bases, with 15 bases between. CDR3 length: 15 residues.

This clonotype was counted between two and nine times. The CDR3 DNA sequence: TGTGCCAGCAGCTACGGGACTGGAGGGGCGACTAATGAAAAACTGTTTTTT. Translation gives CASSYGTGGATNEKLFF. This chain connects TRBV6-5 to TRBJ1-4; TRBD1 might be the D (5 bases). Trimming left V 6 bases short and J 2 bases short, with 19 bases between. The germline V gene encodes CDR1 MNHEY and CDR2 SVGAGI. The CDR3 extends over 17 amino acids.

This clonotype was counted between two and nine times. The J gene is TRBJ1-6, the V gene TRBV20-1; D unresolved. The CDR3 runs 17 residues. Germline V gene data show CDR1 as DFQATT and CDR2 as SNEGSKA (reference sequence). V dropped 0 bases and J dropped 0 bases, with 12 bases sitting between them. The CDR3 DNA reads TGCAGTGCTAGAGATCAGAACAAAAGCTCCTATAATTCACCCCTCCACTTT. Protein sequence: CSARDQNKSSYNSPLHF.

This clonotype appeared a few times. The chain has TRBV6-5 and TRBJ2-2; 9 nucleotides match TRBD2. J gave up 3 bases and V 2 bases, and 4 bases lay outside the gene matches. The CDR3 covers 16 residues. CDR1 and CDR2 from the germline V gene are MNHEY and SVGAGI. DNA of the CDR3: TGTGCCAGCAGTTACGGCGGGGGGGCCCACACCGGGGAGCTGTTTTTT. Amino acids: CASSYGGGAHTGELFF.

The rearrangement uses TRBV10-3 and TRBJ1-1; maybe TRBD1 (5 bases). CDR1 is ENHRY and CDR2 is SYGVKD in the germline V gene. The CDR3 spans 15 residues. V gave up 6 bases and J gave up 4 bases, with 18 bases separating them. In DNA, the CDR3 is TGTGCCATCAGCGGGTGGAGGCCGGGGGGCACTGAAGCTTTCTTT. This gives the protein CAISGWRPGGTEAFF.

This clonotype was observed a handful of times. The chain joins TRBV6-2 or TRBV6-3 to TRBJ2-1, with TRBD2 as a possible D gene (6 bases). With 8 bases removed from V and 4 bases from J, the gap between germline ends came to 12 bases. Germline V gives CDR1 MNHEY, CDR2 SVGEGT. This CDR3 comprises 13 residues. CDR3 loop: CASGGDGYNEQFF. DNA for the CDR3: TGTGCCAGCGGAGGGGACGGTTACAATGAGCAGTTCTTC.

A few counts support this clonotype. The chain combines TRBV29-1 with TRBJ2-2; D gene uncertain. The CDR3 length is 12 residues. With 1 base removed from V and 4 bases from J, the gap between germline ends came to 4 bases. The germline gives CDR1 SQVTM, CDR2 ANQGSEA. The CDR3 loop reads CSVEAVTGELFF. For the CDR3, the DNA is TGCAGCGTTGAAGCAGTCACCGGGGAGCTGTTTTTT.

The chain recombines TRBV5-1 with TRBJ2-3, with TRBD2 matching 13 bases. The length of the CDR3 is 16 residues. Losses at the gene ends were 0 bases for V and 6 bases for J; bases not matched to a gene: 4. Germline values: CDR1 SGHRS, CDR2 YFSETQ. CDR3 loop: CASSLAGTSGADTQYF. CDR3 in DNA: TGCGCCAGCAGCTTGGCGGGGACTAGCGGGGCTGATACGCAGTATTTT.